Each of the 30 T cell receptor beta chains below was sequenced from the same sample in a study of CD8 T cells in Susac syndrome. A quantity of about 0.5 to 1 ug RNA underwent reverse transcription using random hexamers. MiXCR, run by TCRdb on the immunoSEQ multiplex PCR reads, gives a single entry per CDR3 protein. The table includes about 200,000 distinct CDR3 sequences, 90% to 95% detected once. Sequenced input: CD4+ T cells from PBMCs. These receptors were collected from a human donor with multiple sclerosis.

The gene calls are TRBV20-1 and TRBJ2-1, with TRBD2 matching 9 bases. This CDR3 spans 15 amino acids. J lost 9 bases, V lost 3 bases, and 12 bases had no gene match. Germline V gives CDR1 DFQATT, CDR2 SNEGSKA (reference sequence). The CDR3 DNA reads TGCAGTGCTAGTGGGGCGGGAGGGACTTCCGGTGAGCAGTTCTTC. This translates into CSASGAGGTSGEQFF.

CDR3 protein: CASRSEENSPLHF. DNA of the CDR3: TGCGCCAGCAGGTCCGAGGAGAATTCACCCCTCCACTTT. J is TRBJ1-6 and V is TRBV4-1; D unclear. The CDR3 contains 13 residues. Trimming removed 6 bases from V and 7 bases from J, with 10 bases in between. Germline CDR1 is MGHRA and CDR2 is YSYEKL.

The chain combines TRBV5-4 with TRBJ2-5; TRBD1 matches at 7 bases. The CDR3 loop spans 14 amino acids. J gave up 0 bases and V 4 bases, and 3 bases lay outside the gene matches. Germline CDR1 is SGHNT and CDR2 is YYREEE (reference sequence). The CDR3: CASSTQGNQETQYF. The CDR3 coding sequence is TGTGCCAGCAGCACACAGGGGAACCAAGAGACCCAGTACTTC.

This chain links TRBV20-1 with TRBJ2-2; unclear D gene. The CDR3 runs 12 residues. Germline CDR1 and CDR2: DFQATT and SNEGSKA (reference sequence). The germline V and J ends were trimmed by 5 bases and 5 bases, with 9 bases remaining between them. The CDR3 reads CSAPDLTGELFF. For the CDR3, the DNA is TGCAGTGCTCCCGACTTAACCGGGGAGCTGTTTTTT.

V is TRBV6-4 and J is TRBJ2-1, with 10 bases matching TRBD2. CDR1 MRHNA and CDR2 SNTAGT come from the germline V gene. The CDR3 has 13 amino acids. With V trimmed by 5 bases and J by 6 bases, 1 base remained unmatched. This CDR3 is CASSSGRANEQFF. DNA of the CDR3: TGTGCCAGCAGTAGCGGGAGGGCCAATGAGCAGTTCTTC.

The CDR3 DNA reads as TGTGCCACCAGTGGCCGGGGGACAGGACTACTTGGGCCCCAGCATTTT. It is translated as CATSGRGTGLLGPQHF. This chain links TRBV24-1 with TRBJ1-5, with 8 positions matching TRBD1. V lost 5 bases to trimming and J lost 9 bases; unmatched junction nucleotides: 14. The length of the CDR3 is 16 residues. Germline V gives CDR1 KGHDR, CDR2 SFDVKD.

This chain connects TRBV18 to TRBJ1-6, with D possibly being TRBD1 (5 bases). Germline lookup yields CDR1 KGHSH and CDR2 LQKENI. The CDR3 loop spans 18 amino acids. V gave up 2 bases and J gave up 11 bases, with 25 bases separating them. This CDR3 reads CASSPTGLRRRDPTPLHF. The CDR3 nucleotides read TGTGCCAGCTCACCAACAGGCCTACGCCGGAGGGACCCCACACCCCTCCACTTT.

V gene TRBV30 combines with J gene TRBJ1-1; TRBD1 aligns across 10 bases. V dropped 2 bases and J dropped 11; count of bases not matched to a gene: 5. This CDR3 comprises 12 residues. In germline, CDR1 is GTSNPN, CDR2 SVGIG (reference sequence). The CDR3 bases are TGTGCCTGGAGTCCCGGGACAGGGGTTGCTTTCTTT. The encoded protein is CAWSPGTGVAFF. Based on the CDR3 plus reference TRBV30 and TRBJ1-1, the full variable domain is SQTIHQWPATLVQPVGSPLSLECTVEGTSNPNLYWYRQAAGRGLQLLFYSVGIGQISSEVPQNLSASRPQDRQFILSSKKLLLSDSGFYLCAWSPGTGVAFFGQGTRLTVV.

This chain links TRBV12-3 or TRBV12-4 with TRBJ1-2, with D perhaps TRBD1 (6 bases). Trimming stripped 3 bases from V and 7 bases from J, with 12 bases between. This CDR3 spans 13 amino acids. DNA for the CDR3: TGTGCCAGCAGTTTCCAGGGGCGGGTTGGCTACACCTTC. Protein product: CASSFQGRVGYTF.

The J gene is TRBJ1-5, the V gene TRBV9; D gene unclear. The CDR3 runs 15 residues. V dropped 3 bases and J dropped 5 bases, with 15 bases sitting between them. Germline V CDR1 and CDR2: SGDLS, YYNGEE. CDR3 sequence (DNA): TGTGCCAGCAGCGCAGACTCCCAAGGCTATCAGCCCCAGCATTTT. Translation: CASSADSQGYQPQHF.

V usage is TRBV2 and J usage is TRBJ2-5, with TRBD2 as a possible D gene (6 bases). This CDR3 region has 12 residues. Trimming pared 7 bases from V and 10 bases from J, leaving 16 bases between. Germline values: CDR1 SNHLY, CDR2 FYNNEI. For the CDR3, the DNA is TGTGCCAGCACCCGGGACTCTTTGAACCAGTACTTC. Translated, it gives CASTRDSLNQYF.

This sequence joins TRBV7-9 and TRBJ2-2; TRBD1 is a possible D gene (6 bases). The length of the CDR3 is 14 residues. The V gene's germline CDR1 is SEHNR and CDR2 FQNEAQ (reference sequence). V lost 6 bases and J 6 bases, leaving 14 bases between the germline ends. The DNA of the CDR3 is TGTGCCAGCAGTCCCCCCAGGGGATCCGGGGAGCTGTTTTTT. This translates into CASSPPRGSGELFF.

This chain links TRBV27 with TRBJ2-7; 7 nucleotides align to TRBD1. V gave up 4 bases and J gave up 3 bases; unmatched junction bases: 6. Germline loops: CDR1 MNHEY, CDR2 SMNVEV (reference sequence). This CDR3 region has 14 residues. The CDR3 coding sequence is TGTGCCAGCAGTTCGGGACAGTCGGTCTACGAGCAGTACTTC. This encodes CASSSGQSVYEQYF.

The chain couples TRBV20-1 to TRBJ2-3; D could derive from TRBD1 or TRBD2 (7 bases each). There are 15 residues in the CDR3. Trimming shortened V by 6 bases and J by 4 bases, and 20 bases separated the two germline ends. CDR1 is DFQATT and CDR2 is SNEGSKA in the germline V gene (reference sequence). The CDR3 here is CSAPTRQGGSDTQYF. DNA of the CDR3: TGCAGTGCCCCTACCCGACAGGGAGGGTCAGATACGCAGTATTTT.

V is TRBV7-2 and J is TRBJ2-5; D is possibly TRBD1 or TRBD2 (6 bases each). Per the germline V gene, CDR1 is SGHTA and CDR2 is FQGNSA. The CDR3 is made up of 13 amino acids. V was cut by 4 bases and J by 6 bases, with 12 bases left in between. The CDR3 region is CASSWRDKQTQYF. The CDR3 nucleotides read TGTGCCAGCAGCTGGAGGGACAAACAGACCCAGTACTTC.

V is TRBV7-2 and J is TRBJ2-3; a weak D match, TRBD1 (6 bases). Per the germline V gene, CDR1 is SGHTA and CDR2 is FQGNSA. V was cut by 3 bases and J by 0 bases, with 10 bases left in between. There are 15 residues in the CDR3. Here the CDR3 reads CASSFRDRSTDTQYF. The CDR3 DNA is TGTGCCAGCAGCTTCCGAGACAGGAGCACAGATACGCAGTATTTT.

This chain uses TRBV29-1 with TRBJ2-3; the match to TRBD2 covers 7 bases. From germline, CDR1 is SQVTM and CDR2 ANQGSEA. Trimming took 6 bases from V and 2 from J; bases not matched to a gene: 14. The CDR3 is 16 residues long. DNA of the CDR3: TGCAGCGTCTTCAACCAGCGGGGACCCTACACAGATACGCAGTATTTT. This sequence encodes CSVFNQRGPYTDTQYF.

This chain uses TRBV25-1 with TRBJ2-1, with D hard to call. CDR3 length equals 11 residues. The germline V and J ends were trimmed by 5 bases and 5 bases, with 4 bases remaining between them. Germline values: CDR1 MGHDK, CDR2 SYGVNS. The CDR3 loop is CASSWDNEQFF. The CDR3 DNA sequence: TGTGCCAGCAGTTGGGACAATGAGCAGTTCTTC.

CDR3 residues: CASSQERGRSYNEQFF. CDR3 coding DNA: TGCGCCAGCAGCCAAGAAAGGGGGAGGTCCTACAATGAGCAGTTCTTC. This chain connects TRBV4-1 to TRBJ2-1; D is perhaps TRBD1 or TRBD2 (6 bases each). V lost 0 bases to trimming and J lost 1 base, with 10 bases between them. The CDR3 is made up of 16 amino acids. Germline V gene lookup returns CDR1 MGHRA and CDR2 YSYEKL.

The rearrangement uses TRBV6-5 and TRBJ2-7, with a possible D match to TRBD2 (6 bases). Germline V gene data show CDR1 as MNHEY and CDR2 as SVGAGI. Trimming pared 0 bases from V and 3 bases from J, leaving 12 bases between. CDR3 length equals 15 residues. The CDR3 DNA is TGTGCCAGCAGTTACTCGCCGGGGGACCGCTACGAGCAGTACTTC. This encodes CASSYSPGDRYEQYF.

The genes are TRBV20-1 and TRBJ2-6, with 11 bases matching TRBD1. This CDR3 is 16 amino acids long. Germline lookup yields CDR1 DFQATT and CDR2 SNEGSKA (reference sequence). The trim removed 4 bases at V and 2 bases at J, leaving 4 bases unmatched. The chain's CDR3 is CSAMGQGGPGANVLTF. In nucleotides, the CDR3 is TGCAGTGCTATGGGACAGGGGGGCCCTGGGGCCAACGTCCTGACTTTC.

This clonotype has only one observation. The chain has TRBV12-3 or TRBV12-4 and TRBJ2-5, with D maybe TRBD1 (5 bases). The CDR3 loop spans 13 amino acids. Trimming removed 5 bases from V and 5 bases from J, with 12 bases in between. Here the CDR3 reads CASSKDSIETQYF. In DNA, the CDR3 is TGTGCCAGCAGTAAAGACAGCATCGAGACCCAGTACTTC.

This chain joins TRBV29-1 and TRBJ2-7, with D possibly called TRBD1 or TRBD2 (5 bases each). V lost 4 bases and J lost 2, with 6 bases in between. CDR3 length equals 11 residues. CDR1 and CDR2 from the germline V gene are SQVTM and ANQGSEA. The CDR3 region is CSVGGTYEQYF. CDR3 DNA: TGCAGCGTTGGGGGGACCTACGAGCAGTACTTC.

V is TRBV29-1 and J is TRBJ2-2, with 13 positions matching TRBD2. Per germline, CDR1 SQVTM and CDR2 ANQGSEA. Trimming at V came to 7 bases and at J to 6 bases, leaving 5 bases not matched to a gene. CDR3 size: 14 residues. This CDR3 is CSGRLAGGPGELFF. The CDR3 nucleotides are TGCAGCGGCCGACTAGCGGGAGGACCCGGGGAGCTGTTTTTT.

Note on this clonotype: At one end the junction does not follow the germline gene, possibly because of a read error. This chain uses TRBV2 with TRBJ1-2; unclear D gene. From germline, CDR1 is SNHLY and CDR2 FYNNEI. This CDR3 has 10 residues. Here the CDR3 reads CASRQVGLIF. DNA for the CDR3: TGTGCCAGCAGGCAGGTTGGGCTGATCTTC.

The table lists this clonotype with a count of one. The chain is built from TRBV13 and TRBJ2-7; 9 positions match TRBD1. CDR1 and CDR2 (germline): PRHDT, FYEKMQ (reference sequence). The CDR3 is 17 residues long. The trim removed 5 bases at V and 4 bases at J, leaving 15 bases unmatched. As DNA, the CDR3 is TGTGCCAGCAGCGTCCGGGACAGGGCGGGATCTACTTACGAGCAGTACTTC. Residues: CASSVRDRAGSTYEQYF.

The chain uses TRBV7-9 and TRBJ2-7, with TRBD2 identical over 8 bases. In germline, CDR1 is SEHNR, CDR2 FQNEAQ (reference sequence). This CDR3 spans 15 amino acids. The V gene end was trimmed by 3 bases and the J gene end by 6 bases; junction bases not matched to a gene: 10. Written as DNA, the CDR3 is TGTGCCAGCAGCTTCGGCGGGGGGCTTGACTCCGAGCAGTACTTC. It is translated as CASSFGGGLDSEQYF.

This clonotype was picked up one time. V and J are TRBV24-1 and TRBJ2-1; TRBD2 aligns across 12 bases. Losses at the gene ends were 2 bases for V and 9 bases for J; bases not matched to a gene: 4. This CDR3 region has 15 residues. Germline-derived CDR1 and CDR2 are KGHDR and SFDVKD. CDR3 loop: CATSDSGTSGFEQFF. The CDR3 bases are TGTGCCACCAGTGATTCGGGGACTAGCGGGTTTGAGCAGTTCTTC.

This chain uses TRBV5-6 with TRBJ2-1, with 9 bases matching TRBD2. Trimming removed 1 base from V and 4 bases from J; junction bases left unmatched: 3. This CDR3 spans 15 amino acids. The germline V gene has CDR1 SGHDT and CDR2 YYEEEE. In DNA form, the CDR3 reads TGTGCCAGCAGCTTGACCGCGGGAGGGTACAATGAGCAGTTCTTC. It yields the protein CASSLTAGGYNEQFF.

The gene calls are TRBV20-1 and TRBJ1-1; unclear D gene. Germline V gene sequence: CDR1 DFQATT, CDR2 SNEGSKA (reference sequence). The CDR3 totals 12 residues. V shed 1 base and J shed 3 bases, with 6 bases lying between them. The CDR3 DNA follows: TGCAGTGCTAGAGCCTCGTACACTGAAGCTTTCTTT. It is translated as CSARASYTEAFF.